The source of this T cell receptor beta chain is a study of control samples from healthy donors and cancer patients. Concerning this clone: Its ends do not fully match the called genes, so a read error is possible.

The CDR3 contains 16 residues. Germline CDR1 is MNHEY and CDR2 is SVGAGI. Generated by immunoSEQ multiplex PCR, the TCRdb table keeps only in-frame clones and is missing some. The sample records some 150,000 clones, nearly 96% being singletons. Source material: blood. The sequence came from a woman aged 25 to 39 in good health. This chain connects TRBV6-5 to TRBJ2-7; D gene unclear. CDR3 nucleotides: TGTGCCAGCAGCTACTCTGACGGATTGAGCTCCTACGAGCAGTACTTC. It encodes CASSYSDGLSSYEQYF.